Below, 20 T cell receptor beta chains from the same sample are listed, as sequenced in a study of radiotherapy plus CTLA-4 blockade in lung cancer. The data were produced by immunoSEQ multiplex PCR, yet TCRdb's version contains in-frame clones alone and is incomplete. Found here are tens of thousands of clones, roughly four fifths of them singletons; the top ten hold roughly 24%. Here the sequenced sample was peripheral blood, taken from a patient treated with radiotherapy plus ipilimumab. Receptors were obtained from a human donor with non-small cell lung cancer that progressed on radiotherapy plus ipilimumab.

J is TRBJ1-2 and V is TRBV18, with TRBD1 identical over 7 bases. V lost 0 bases and J lost 5; bases outside the gene matches: 9. This CDR3 region has 16 residues. CDR1 is KGHSH and CDR2 is LQKENI in the germline V gene. The CDR3 DNA follows: TGTGCCAGCTCACCACCGGGAGTCACAGGGGAATATGGCTACACCTTC. It specifies CASSPPGVTGEYGYTF. The whole variable domain, remainder taken from reference TRBV18 and TRBJ1-2, is NAGVMQNPRHLVRRRGQEARLRCSPMKGHSHVYWYRQLPEEGLKFMVYLQKENIIDESGMPKERFSAEFPKEGPSILRIQQVVRGDSAAYFCASSPPGVTGEYGYTFGSGTRLTVV.

The CDR3 sequence: CASSLAQGSYEQYF. The CDR3 nucleotides are TGTGCCAGCAGCTTAGCCCAGGGGAGCTACGAGCAGTACTTC. The chain combines TRBV11-2 with TRBJ2-7; TRBD1 is a possible D gene (6 bases). V was pared by 1 base and J by 3 bases, with 10 bases between. Germline V gene data show CDR1 as SGHAT and CDR2 as FQNNGV. The CDR3 runs 14 residues.

This clone was counted once. The V gene is TRBV15, the J gene TRBJ1-4; tentative D call: TRBD1 (5 bases). With 0 bases removed from V and 2 bases from J, the gap between germline ends came to 7 bases. Per the germline V gene, CDR1 is LNHNV and CDR2 is YYDKDF (reference sequence). The CDR3 has 15 residues. The DNA of the CDR3 is TGTGCCACCAGCAGAGATCAGGGTACTAATGAAAAACTGTTTTTT. Protein product: CATSRDQGTNEKLFF.

The V call is TRBV18, the J call TRBJ2-5; the D is unclear. The closer fit of TRBJ2-7 to the DNA end suggests the J call may be wrong. Per germline, CDR1 KGHSH and CDR2 LQKENI. This CDR3 region has 12 residues. CDR3 region: CASSPNSYEQYF. The CDR3 nucleotides read TGTGCCAGCTCACCGAACTCCTACGAGCAGTACTTC.

This chain uses TRBV9 with TRBJ1-3, with D uncertain. Germline V lookup: CDR1 SGDLS, CDR2 YYNGEE. The CDR3 is 15 amino acids. V was trimmed by 0 bases and J by 0 bases, leaving 7 bases between them. The CDR3 DNA is TGTGCCAGCAGCGTAGGGGCTTACTCTGGAAACACCATATATTTT. This sequence encodes CASSVGAYSGNTIYF. Together with reference TRBV9 and TRBJ1-3, the CDR3 gives the full variable domain: DSGVTQTPKHLITATGQRVTLRCSPRSGDLSVYWYQQSLDQGLQFLIQYYNGEERAKGNILERFSAQQFPDLHSELNLSSLELGDSALYFCASSVGAYSGNTIYFGEGSWLTVV.

The DNA of the CDR3 is TGTGCCAGCAGGGCAGCGGGGAGCTCCTATAATTCACCCCTCCACTTT. This encodes CASRAAGSSYNSPLHF. This chain links TRBV25-1 with TRBJ1-6; D is unclear. The V and J ends lost 6 bases and 0 bases respectively, with 12 bases between them. The CDR3 is 16 amino acids. The germline V gene encodes CDR1 MGHDK and CDR2 SYGVNS.

This rearrangement joins TRBV5-4 to TRBJ1-1; D may be TRBD1 (6 bases). This CDR3 comprises 15 residues. The germline V gene has CDR1 SGHNT and CDR2 YYREEE (reference sequence). Trimming removed 0 bases from V and 4 bases from J, with 13 bases in between. CDR3 DNA sequence: TGTGCCAGCAGCTTGGAGGCAGGGGCGAGCACTGAAGCTTTCTTT. Protein: CASSLEAGASTEAFF. The full variable domain, its missing parts supplied by reference TRBV5-4 and TRBJ1-1, is ETGVTQSPTHLIKTRGQQVTLRCSSQSGHNTVSWYQQALGQGPQFIFQYYREEENGRGNFPPRFSGLQFPNYSSELNVNALELDDSALYLCASSLEAGASTEAFFGQGTRLTVV.

In its sample, this clone was seen a few times. The genes are TRBV20-1 and TRBJ2-7; no definite D call. Trimming took off 6 bases at V and 3 bases at J, with 9 bases between the two ends. Germline CDR1 is DFQATT and CDR2 is SNEGSKA (reference sequence). The CDR3 covers 11 residues. The DNA for the CDR3 is TGCAGTGCAGAGAGAAGCTACGAGCAGTACTTC. Residues: CSAERSYEQYF.

This clone was seen a few times. This chain uses TRBV7-2 with TRBJ1-3, with 7 nucleotides matching TRBD1. The ends lost 1 base at V and 0 bases at J; junction bases unmatched: 3. The CDR3 loop spans 16 amino acids. Looked up from germline, CDR1 is SGHTA and CDR2 is FQGNSA. The CDR3 sequence is CASSLVGTASGNTIYF. CDR3 nucleotides: TGTGCCAGCAGCTTAGTAGGGACAGCCTCTGGAAACACCATATATTTT.

This rearrangement joins TRBV7-3 to TRBJ2-7, with 7 bases that match TRBD1. J was trimmed by 5 bases and V by 5 bases; bases with no gene match: 9. Germline values: CDR1 SGHTA, CDR2 FQGTGA. There are 14 residues in the CDR3. The CDR3 protein is CASSLGTARDEQYF. The DNA for the CDR3 is TGTGCCAGCAGCCTAGGGACAGCCAGGGACGAGCAGTACTTC. Variable domain in full (rest from reference TRBV7-3 and TRBJ2-7): GAGVSQTPSNKVTEKGKYVELRCDPISGHTALYWYRQSLGQGPEFLIYFQGTGAADDSGLPNDRFFAVRPEGSVSTLKIQRTERGDSAVYLCASSLGTARDEQYFGPGTRLTVT.

This clone appeared a single time. This chain links TRBV2 with TRBJ2-6; the D is unclear. The CDR3 has 14 amino acids. The germline gives CDR1 SNHLY, CDR2 FYNNEI. V was trimmed by 3 bases and J by 0 bases, leaving 3 bases between them. CDR3: CASSDSSGANVLTF. CDR3 sequence (DNA): TGTGCCAGCAGTGACTCCTCTGGGGCCAACGTCCTGACTTTC.

The CDR3 reads CASSLELYGYTF. CDR3 DNA sequence: TGTGCCAGCAGCTTAGAGCTCTATGGCTACACCTTC. The chain combines TRBV7-8 with TRBJ1-2; D not resolved. The CDR3 spans 12 residues. V was shortened by 1 base and J by 4 bases, with 4 bases between the two germline ends. In germline, CDR1 is SGHVS, CDR2 FQNEAQ. Supplemented by reference TRBV7-8 and TRBJ1-2, the full variable domain reads GAGVSQSPRYKVAKRGQDVALRCDPISGHVSLFWYQQALGQGPEFLTYFQNEAQLDKSGLPSDRFFAERPEGSVSTLKIQRTQQEDSAVYLCASSLELYGYTFGSGTRLTVV.

This chain connects TRBV9 to TRBJ2-3; D might be TRBD1 (6 bases). Trimming removed 1 base at V and 7 bases at J, with 7 bases between. Looked up from germline, CDR1 is SGDLS and CDR2 is YYNGEE. CDR3 length equals 12 residues. CDR3 loop: CASSVTGYTQYF. The CDR3 nucleotides are TGTGCCAGCAGCGTAACAGGGTATACGCAGTATTTT.

J is TRBJ2-1 and V is TRBV9, with 11 nucleotides matching TRBD2. Germline lookup yields CDR1 SGDLS and CDR2 YYNGEE. The ends lost 0 bases at V and 0 bases at J; junction bases unmatched: 11. This CDR3 is 20 amino acids long. The DNA for the CDR3 is TGTGCCAGCAGCGTAGGACCGGGACTAGCGGAGCTATCCTCCTACAATGAGCAGTTCTTC. Protein sequence: CASSVGPGLAELSSYNEQFF.

This chain uses TRBV5-6 with TRBJ2-5; TRBD1 agrees at 9 bases. Near its end, the DNA agrees better with TRBJ2-7, so the J call may be wrong. This CDR3 region has 13 residues. The germline V gene encodes CDR1 SGHDT and CDR2 YYEEEE. The CDR3 here is CASSWGQGYEQYF. For the CDR3, the DNA is TGTGCCAGCAGCTGGGGACAGGGCTACGAGCAGTACTTC.

The genes are TRBV14 and TRBJ1-2; TRBD1 matches 7 bases. Germline loops: CDR1 SGHDN, CDR2 FVKESK. Trimming took 0 bases from V and 7 from J; bases not matched to a gene: 14. The CDR3 spans 17 residues. The CDR3 sequence: CASSQERMVSGGSGYTF. CDR3 DNA: TGTGCCAGCAGCCAAGAACGAATGGTATCAGGGGGTTCTGGCTACACCTTC. Combining the CDR3 with reference TRBV14 and TRBJ1-2 gives the whole variable domain EAGVTQFPSHSVIEKGQTVTLRCDPISGHDNLYWYRRVMGKEIKFLLHFVKESKQDESGMPNNRFLAERTGGTYSTLKVQPAELEDSGVYFCASSQERMVSGGSGYTFGSGTRLTVV.

This chain connects TRBV19 to TRBJ2-6, with 7 bases identical to TRBD1. Germline V gives CDR1 LNHDA, CDR2 SQIVND (reference sequence). V shed 9 bases, J shed 2 bases, and the junction held 1 base outside the gene matches. This CDR3 is built from 13 residues. This CDR3 is CASDRAGANVLTF. CDR3 DNA: TGTGCCAGCGACAGGGCTGGGGCCAACGTCCTGACTTTC.

Here the CDR3 reads CASRTMNTEAFF. In nucleotides, the CDR3 is TGTGCCAGCAGAACTATGAACACTGAAGCTTTCTTT. The V and J genes are TRBV7-9 and TRBJ1-1, with D unresolved. Germline V lookup: CDR1 SEHNR, CDR2 FQNEAQ (reference sequence). V was shortened by 6 bases and J by 0 bases, with 5 bases between the two germline ends. This CDR3 is 12 amino acids long. The whole variable domain, remainder taken from reference TRBV7-9 and TRBJ1-1, is DTGVSQNPRHKITKRGQNVTFRCDPISEHNRLYWYRQTLGQGPEFLTYFQNEAQLEKSRLLSDRFSAERPKGSFSTLEIQRTEQGDSAMYLCASRTMNTEAFFGQGTRLTVV.

V usage is TRBV7-2 and J usage is TRBJ1-1, with D uncertain. Germline CDR1 is SGHTA and CDR2 is FQGNSA. V shed 0 bases and J shed 6 bases, with 8 bases lying between them. This CDR3 spans 13 amino acids. The CDR3 DNA is TGTGCCAGCAGCTTAGCTCAGCGATCTGAAGCTTTCTTT. Translated: CASSLAQRSEAFF.

The chain couples TRBV7-9 to TRBJ1-2; D not resolved. Germline CDR1 is SEHNR and CDR2 is FQNEAQ (reference sequence). CDR3 size: 14 residues. V lost 5 bases, J lost 4 bases, and 14 bases lay in between. CDR3 nucleotide sequence: TGTGCCAGCAGCCGGGAGGTTGAGTCCTATGGCTACACCTTC. It yields the protein CASSREVESYGYTF. The variable domain in full, completed from reference TRBV7-9 and TRBJ1-2, reads DTGVSQNPRHKITKRGQNVTFRCDPISEHNRLYWYRQTLGQGPEFLTYFQNEAQLEKSRLLSDRFSAERPKGSFSTLEIQRTEQGDSAMYLCASSREVESYGYTFGSGTRLTVV.